A single sample is the source of the 28 T cell receptor beta chains below, sequenced in a study of cytomegalovirus exposure and HLA in healthy donors. The PCR ran on 60 Vbeta and 13 Jbeta primers. Only in-frame clones appear in the TCRdb table, and some are missing; sequencing was by immunoSEQ multiplex PCR. The profile shows about 120,000 clones, 80% to 85% of them singletons. Specimen: PBMCs. These receptors were collected from a woman in her 30s in good health and CMV-seronegative.

The V and J genes are TRBV6-1 and TRBJ1-1; 7 bases line up with TRBD1. From germline, CDR1 is MNHNS and CDR2 SASEGT. J gave up 5 bases and V 6 bases, and 6 bases lay outside the gene matches. The CDR3 runs 13 residues. CDR3 bases: TGTGCCAGCAGGAGACAGGGCTGGACTGAAGCTTTCTTT. Its protein product is CASRRQGWTEAFF.

V usage is TRBV5-1 and J usage is TRBJ2-3; 10 bases line up with TRBD2. The J segment lost 4 bases and the V segment lost 0 bases, leaving 2 bases of the junction unmatched. This CDR3 has 15 amino acids. From germline, CDR1 is SGHRS and CDR2 YFSETQ. In DNA, the CDR3 is TGCGCCAGCAGCTTGGTGCTAGCGGGAGCAGATACGCAGTATTTT. It codes for CASSLVLAGADTQYF.

The chain employs TRBV28 and TRBJ2-7; 7 bases map to TRBD2. CDR1 is MDHEN and CDR2 is SYDVKM in the germline V gene. The J segment lost 2 bases and the V segment lost 8 bases, leaving 6 bases of the junction unmatched. This CDR3 region has 13 residues. CDR3 nucleotides: TGTGCCAGCGCGGCGGGAGACGCCTACGAGCAGTACTTC. It translates to CASAAGDAYEQYF.

The chain carries TRBV7-6 and TRBJ2-7; D remains unclear. Trimming removed 2 bases at V and 2 bases at J, with 10 bases between. The CDR3 has 14 residues. Germline V gene sequence: CDR1 SGHVS, CDR2 FNYEAQ. CDR3 coding DNA: TGTGCCAGCAGCTTACTGGCCAGTCCCTACGAGCAGTACTTC. The encoded protein is CASSLLASPYEQYF.

The chain uses TRBV5-1 and TRBJ2-3; the match to TRBD1 covers 8 bases. CDR1 and CDR2 from the germline V gene are SGHRS and YFSETQ. Germline trimming cut 6 bases from V and 8 bases from J; bases unmatched to any gene: 14. This CDR3 region has 15 residues. The CDR3 spells CASKPGTGTTSTQYF. The CDR3 DNA sequence: TGCGCCAGCAAACCAGGGACAGGTACGACTAGTACGCAGTATTTT.

This chain links TRBV20-1 with TRBJ1-4; no firm D call. The CDR3 runs to 11 residues. Per germline, CDR1 DFQATT and CDR2 SNEGSKA (reference sequence). The ends were cut back, 3 bases at V and 12 bases at J, with 11 bases in the middle. The CDR3 here is CSASLAGELFF. CDR3 DNA: TGCAGTGCTAGTTTGGCCGGAGAACTGTTTTTT.

This clone has just a few counts. The chain employs TRBV7-2 and TRBJ2-5; the D gene is possibly TRBD1 (6 bases). The end of the DNA is better explained by TRBJ2-7, so the J call may be wrong. This CDR3 has 14 residues. Germline CDR1 reads SGHTA; CDR2 reads FQGNSA. The DNA of the CDR3 is TGTGCCAGCAGCCCAGACATACAGGGCTACGAGCAGTACTTC. Amino acids: CASSPDIQGYEQYF.

The chain combines TRBV6-5 with TRBJ2-1; D is uncertain. The CDR3 contains 14 residues. Trimming took 0 bases from V and 6 from J, leaving 9 bases between them. From germline, CDR1 is MNHEY and CDR2 SVGAGI. CDR3 DNA sequence: TGTGCCAGCAGTTACTCGACCACAGCCAATGAGCAGTTCTTC. Its translation is CASSYSTTANEQFF.

The chain uses TRBV27 and TRBJ2-5; 9 nucleotides match TRBD1. Germline V gene data show CDR1 as MNHEY and CDR2 as SMNVEV (reference sequence). Trimming took 5 bases from V and 2 from J; bases not matched to a gene: 12. The CDR3 has 17 residues. This CDR3 is CASSPPGQGLLQETQYF. In nucleotides, the CDR3 is TGTGCCAGCAGTCCGCCGGGACAGGGCCTTCTTCAAGAGACCCAGTACTTC.

V gene TRBV11-2 combines with J gene TRBJ2-3, with D perhaps matching TRBD1 (5 bases). Germline V lookup: CDR1 SGHAT, CDR2 FQNNGV. The CDR3 covers 16 residues. Trimming shortened V by 5 bases and J by 4 bases, and 19 bases separated the two germline ends. This CDR3 is CASSIGPSLQADTQYF. In nucleotides, the CDR3 is TGTGCCAGCAGCATCGGGCCGTCCCTACAGGCAGATACGCAGTATTTT.

The CDR3 DNA reads TGTGCCAGCAGCTTAGTCAGAAGGCAGGGGGCGCGGGACACTGAAGCTTTCTTT. The encoded protein is CASSLVRRQGARDTEAFF. This rearrangement joins TRBV11-2 to TRBJ1-1; 8 bases line up with TRBD1. CDR3 length: 18 amino acids. The germline V gene has CDR1 SGHAT and CDR2 FQNNGV. V trimming: 1 base; J trimming: 3 bases; junction bases outside the gene matches: 13.

The genes are TRBV2 and TRBJ2-2, with a tentative D call TRBD2 (6 bases). Germline CDR1 is SNHLY and CDR2 is FYNNEI. This CDR3 region has 16 residues. V was clipped by 5 bases and J by 3 bases, with 16 bases between them. The CDR3: CASSPQEGIYTGELFF. Written as DNA, the CDR3 is TGTGCCAGCAGTCCCCAGGAGGGGATATACACCGGGGAGCTGTTTTTT. The full variable domain, in which reference TRBV2 and TRBJ2-2 provide the parts outside the CDR3, is EPEVTQTPSHQVTQMGQEVILRCVPISNHLYFYWYRQILGQKVEFLVSFYNNEISEKSEIFDDQFSVERPDGSNFTLKIRSTKLEDSAMYFCASSPQEGIYTGELFFGEGSRLTVL.

This clone has more than one count but fewer than ten. The chain combines TRBV7-6 with TRBJ2-3, with 9 bases that match TRBD2. J was trimmed by 0 bases and V by 2 bases; bases with no gene match: 3. Germline CDR1 SGHVS, CDR2 FNYEAQ. The length of the CDR3 is 16 residues. The CDR3 spells CASSLRLAGSTDTQYF. The CDR3 nucleotides read TGTGCCAGCAGCTTACGTCTAGCGGGAAGCACAGATACGCAGTATTTT.

The chain combines TRBV7-3 with TRBJ2-1, with D uncertain. The germline V and J ends were trimmed by 2 bases and 7 bases, with 12 bases remaining between them. The germline gives CDR1 SGHTA, CDR2 FQGTGA. This CDR3 has 14 amino acids. The CDR3 DNA is TGTGCCAGCAGCTTAGGGTGGAGTGGGAATGAGCAGTTCTTC. Encoded protein: CASSLGWSGNEQFF.

This CDR3 reads CASSHFTGPDYGYTF. The CDR3 DNA sequence: TGTGCCAGCAGCCATTTTACAGGGCCCGACTATGGCTACACCTTC. This chain joins TRBV5-4 and TRBJ1-2, with a tentative D call TRBD1 (6 bases). The V gene lost 4 bases and the J gene lost 3 bases, with 16 bases spanning the gap. This CDR3 is built from 15 residues. Germline V gene data show CDR1 as SGHNT and CDR2 as YYREEE (reference sequence).

The chain links TRBV28 to TRBJ2-5; 9 nucleotides match TRBD1. The J call may not be correct, given that the DNA end is closer to TRBJ2-7. Germline V gene lookup returns CDR1 MDHEN and CDR2 SYDVKM. The CDR3 extends over 15 amino acids. The chain's CDR3 is CASSSPQGAEYEQYF. In DNA form, the CDR3 reads TGTGCCAGCAGTTCCCCACAGGGGGCTGAGTACGAGCAGTACTTC.

V usage is TRBV5-1 and J usage is TRBJ2-1, with a tentative D call TRBD2 (5 bases). The germline gives CDR1 SGHRS, CDR2 YFSETQ. The ends were cut back, 0 bases at V and 6 bases at J, with 16 bases in the middle. The CDR3 is made up of 16 amino acids. CDR3 nucleotide sequence: TGCGCCAGCAGCTTGGGGGTCGCTAGCCTGGGCAATGAGCAGTTCTTC. It specifies CASSLGVASLGNEQFF.

The chain joins TRBV4-3 to TRBJ1-2; D might be TRBD1 (5 bases). V lost 4 bases to trimming and J lost 2 bases, with 14 bases between them. This CDR3 has 15 residues. CDR1 LGHNA and CDR2 YSLEER come from the germline V gene. CDR3 nucleotides: TGCGCCAGCAGCCCAGGTGGGGGGTCCAACTATGGCTACACCTTC. Protein: CASSPGGGSNYGYTF.

This chain links TRBV5-1 with TRBJ2-5; no clear D. The CDR3 extends over 13 amino acids. The germline gives CDR1 SGHRS, CDR2 YFSETQ. V was trimmed by 7 bases and J by 1 base, leaving 11 bases between them. The CDR3 spells CASRRQSQETQYF. The CDR3 region has the DNA TGCGCCAGCCGAAGACAATCCCAAGAGACCCAGTACTTC.

This clone was recorded once. The chain is built from TRBV2 and TRBJ2-2; perhaps TRBD2 as D (5 bases). This CDR3 has 14 amino acids. V dropped 7 bases and J dropped 4 bases, with 13 bases sitting between them. From germline, CDR1 is SNHLY and CDR2 FYNNEI. The CDR3 DNA reads TGTGCCAGCATGAACACGGCGGGCACCGGGGAGCTGTTTTTT. This codes for CASMNTAGTGELFF.

The chain joins TRBV6-1 to TRBJ2-7; D not resolved. This CDR3 has 12 amino acids. The germline V gene encodes CDR1 MNHNS and CDR2 SASEGT. The V end lost 1 base, the J end lost 4 bases, and 5 bases lay between the germline ends. CDR3 nucleotide sequence: TGTGCCAGCAGTGAAGTCAGTTACGAGCAGTACTTC. This encodes CASSEVSYEQYF.

The chain recombines TRBV14 with TRBJ2-1, with 7 bases identical to TRBD1. CDR3 size: 17 residues. Germline values: CDR1 SGHDN, CDR2 FVKESK. V dropped 6 bases and J dropped 4; count of bases not matched to a gene: 15. CDR3 sequence: CASSPQQGSRTYNEQFF. The CDR3 bases are TGTGCCAGCAGTCCTCAACAGGGGTCCCGGACGTACAATGAGCAGTTCTTC.

J is TRBJ2-7 and V is TRBV7-2; 7 nucleotides align to TRBD1. CDR1 and CDR2 (germline): SGHTA, FQGNSA. V was clipped by 5 bases and J by 7 bases; unmatched bases: 2. This CDR3 is built from 11 residues. The CDR3: CASSNRGEQYF. CDR3 nucleotides: TGTGCCAGCAGCAACAGGGGTGAGCAGTACTTC. Complete variable domain (other parts from reference TRBV7-2 and TRBJ2-7): GAGVSQSPSNKVTEKGKDVELRCDPISGHTALYWYRQSLGQGLEFLIYFQGNSAPDKSGLPSDRFSAERTGGSVSTLTIQRTQQEDSAVYLCASSNRGEQYFGPGTRLTVT.

The V call is TRBV5-1, the J call TRBJ2-1, with 7 bases matching TRBD2. This CDR3 region has 15 residues. V gave up 2 bases and J gave up 6 bases; unmatched junction bases: 8. The germline gives CDR1 SGHRS, CDR2 YFSETQ. The CDR3 loop reads CASSFGAGRVNEQFF. CDR3 sequence (DNA): TGCGCCAGCAGCTTCGGAGCAGGGAGGGTCAATGAGCAGTTCTTC. Full variable domain (remainder filled in from reference TRBV5-1 and TRBJ2-1): KAGVTQTPRYLIKTRGQQVTLSCSPISGHRSVSWYQQTPGQGLQFLFEYFSETQRNKGNFPGRFSGRQFSNSRSEMNVSTLELGDSALYLCASSFGAGRVNEQFFGPGTRLTVL.

This chain uses TRBV7-9 with TRBJ1-4, with D maybe TRBD1 (5 bases). The CDR3 runs 16 residues. CDR1 and CDR2 from the germline V gene are SEHNR and FQNEAQ (reference sequence). Trimming cost V 1 base and J 6 bases, with 15 bases left between them. The CDR3 nucleotides read TGTGCCAGCAGCTTAGAGTTGGGCAGGGTGGATGAAAAACTGTTTTTT. It codes for CASSLELGRVDEKLFF.

The rearrangement joins TRBV5-1 to TRBJ2-7; TRBD1 matches 9 bases. V lost 3 bases to trimming and J lost 3 bases; unmatched junction nucleotides: 4. Germline CDR1 is SGHRS and CDR2 is YFSETQ. The CDR3 is 14 amino acids. The CDR3 here is CASSSLDRGYEQYF. The CDR3 DNA reads as TGCGCCAGCAGCTCGCTGGACAGGGGCTACGAGCAGTACTTC.

The chain couples TRBV28 to TRBJ2-1; D is undetermined. V was cut by 1 base and J by 4 bases, with 11 bases left in between. Germline CDR1 MDHEN, CDR2 SYDVKM. The CDR3 spans 15 residues. CDR3 protein: CASSLSSRPYNEQFF. CDR3 DNA: TGTGCCAGCAGTTTATCTTCTAGGCCTTACAATGAGCAGTTCTTC.

The chain links TRBV5-4 to TRBJ1-1; D perhaps matches TRBD1 (6 bases). The CDR3 is 15 residues long. Trimming took off 2 bases at V and 5 bases at J, with 16 bases between the two ends. Germline V gene data show CDR1 as SGHNT and CDR2 as YYREEE (reference sequence). The CDR3 coding sequence is TGTGCCAGCAGCTTTCGGCAGGGGTCTTGGACTGAAGCTTTCTTT. It is translated as CASSFRQGSWTEAFF.